This T cell receptor (beta chain) appears in the sequencing data of a study of T cells in Graves' hyperthyroidism and ophthalmopathy. General observations from the study: In the analysis, a 13 V-J model separated ophthalmopathy from stable hyperthyroidism.

Using RNA transcripts as the source, TCR beta CDR3 regions were amplified. First-round RT-PCR targeting the TCR CDR3 was performed with the HTBI primer set. MiXCR, run by TCRdb on the multiplex PCR reads, gives a single entry per CDR3 protein. The sample shows 330,000 or so distinct CDR3 sequences, 15% to 20% of them seen only once. This CDR3 spans 17 amino acids. V lost 1 base to trimming and J lost 1 base, with 17 bases between them. From germline, CDR1 is LGHDT and CDR2 YNNKEL (reference sequence). Clinical Activity Scores of at least 3, NOSPECS grades of at least 4 and durations under 3 months characterized ophthalmopathy patients. This clonotype was seen many times. Its target is unknown.

Sample: blood. This TCR was sampled from a woman between 40 and 50 years old with Graves' ophthalmopathy. V is TRBV3-1 and J is TRBJ2-7; the D gene is possibly TRBD1 (6 bases). CDR3 residues: CASSQGQEGQVSYEQYF. DNA of the CDR3: TGTGCCAGCAGCCAAGGCCAAGAGGGACAAGTATCCTACGAGCAGTACTTC.